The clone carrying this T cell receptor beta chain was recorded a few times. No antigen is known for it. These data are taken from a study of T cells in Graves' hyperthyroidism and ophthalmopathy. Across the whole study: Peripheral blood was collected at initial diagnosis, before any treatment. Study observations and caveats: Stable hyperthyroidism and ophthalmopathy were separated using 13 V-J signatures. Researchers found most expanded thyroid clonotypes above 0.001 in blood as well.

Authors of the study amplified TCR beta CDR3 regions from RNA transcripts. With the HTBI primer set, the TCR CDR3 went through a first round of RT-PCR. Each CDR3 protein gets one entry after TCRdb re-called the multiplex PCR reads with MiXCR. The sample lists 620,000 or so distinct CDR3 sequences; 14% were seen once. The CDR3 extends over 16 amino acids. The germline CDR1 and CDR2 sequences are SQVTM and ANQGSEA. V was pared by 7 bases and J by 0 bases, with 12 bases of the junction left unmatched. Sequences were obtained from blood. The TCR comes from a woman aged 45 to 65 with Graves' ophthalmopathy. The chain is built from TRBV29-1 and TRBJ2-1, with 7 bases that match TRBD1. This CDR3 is CSGVQTGSSSYNEQFF. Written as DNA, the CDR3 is TGCAGCGGAGTTCAGACAGGGTCCTCCTCCTACAATGAGCAGTTCTTC.